These 18 T cell receptor beta chains originate from one sample sequenced in a study of metastatic and nonmetastatic thyroid tumors. TCRdb re-clonotyped the PCR reads through MiXCR. The sample lists 75,000 to 100,000 clones, more than 9.5% occurring once. All patients were treatment-naive before thyroid surgery. The sequenced sample consisted of blood. Receptors were obtained from a female donor with papillary thyroid cancer or a benign thyroid nodule (not recorded which). Some clones in this sample may be carry-over from other donors' samples.

This clone was counted many times. This chain connects TRBV15 to TRBJ2-1, with D perhaps TRBD2 (6 bases). The CDR3 sequence is 15 residues long. CDR1 is LNHNV, CDR2 YYDKDF, per germline (reference sequence). Between the trimmed V and J ends, which lost 3 bases and 6 bases, there was a span of 15 bases. The CDR3 sequence is CATSSRRDSSNEQFF. In DNA form, the CDR3 reads TGTGCCACCAGCAGCCGGCGGGACTCCAGCAATGAGCAGTTCTTC.

This clone was seen at least ten times. The genes are TRBV2 and TRBJ1-1; D is ambiguous. The CDR3 has 11 residues. Between the trimmed V and J ends, which lost 8 bases and 3 bases, there was a span of 7 bases. The germline V gene has CDR1 SNHLY and CDR2 FYNNEI. CDR3 protein: CASGQHTEAFF. The CDR3, as DNA: TGTGCCAGCGGGCAGCACACTGAAGCTTTCTTT.

This clone was recorded many times. V and J are TRBV20-1 and TRBJ2-3, with 7 bases aligning to TRBD1. Germline CDR1 reads DFQATT; CDR2 reads SNEGSKA (reference sequence). Germline trimming cut 2 bases from V and 3 bases from J; bases unmatched to any gene: 11. This CDR3 spans 16 amino acids. The CDR3 DNA sequence: TGCAGTGCTAGACAAGACAGGGAAAGAGGGACAGATACGCAGTATTTT. This gives the protein CSARQDRERGTDTQYF.

Many counts were recorded for this clone. This rearrangement joins TRBV20-1 to TRBJ2-4; the match to TRBD1 covers 7 bases. The CDR3 is 17 amino acids. Germline CDR1 and CDR2: DFQATT and SNEGSKA (reference sequence). The V gene end was trimmed by 0 bases and the J gene end by 8 bases; junction bases not matched to a gene: 16. CDR3 nucleotides: TGCAGTGCTAGAGACCCCCGACAGGGTGGGCCGGGGTACATTCAGTACTTC. Protein sequence: CSARDPRQGGPGYIQYF.

In DNA, the CDR3 is TGTGCCAGCACCCCCGCGGGCCTAGCGGGAGAAATGGGTTACGAGCAGTACTTC. Translated: CASTPAGLAGEMGYEQYF. This chain uses TRBV28 with TRBJ2-7, with 10 bases fitting TRBD2. The CDR3 spans 18 residues. Germline CDR1 and CDR2: MDHEN and SYDVKM. J gave up 4 bases and V 7 bases, and 19 bases lay outside the gene matches.

This clone was recorded at least ten times. The chain combines TRBV11-2 with TRBJ2-7; possible D gene TRBD2, 6 bases. V lost 1 base, J lost 0 bases, and 16 bases lay in between. The CDR3 is 17 amino acids. Germline CDR1 SGHAT, CDR2 FQNNGV. CDR3 in amino acids: CASSLGWRGTSSYEQYF. The CDR3 DNA reads as TGTGCCAGCAGCTTAGGATGGCGGGGAACGAGCTCCTACGAGCAGTACTTC.

This clone was seen many times. The chain combines TRBV28 with TRBJ2-7, with D possibly being TRBD1 or TRBD2 (5 bases each). Germline values: CDR1 MDHEN, CDR2 SYDVKM. Between the trimmed V and J ends, which lost 2 bases and 5 bases, there was a span of 19 bases. The length of the CDR3 is 16 residues. The CDR3 reads CASSLRSGTFGHEQYF. In DNA form, the CDR3 reads TGTGCCAGCAGTTTACGATCCGGGACCTTCGGCCACGAGCAGTACTTC.

This rearrangement joins TRBV20-1 to TRBJ1-2, with a tentative D call TRBD1 (5 bases). V lost 3 bases to trimming and J lost 7 bases, with 24 bases between them. The CDR3 loop spans 16 amino acids. CDR1 is DFQATT and CDR2 is SNEGSKA in the germline V gene (reference sequence). Here the CDR3 reads CSASNRDQALLGGYTF. CDR3 bases: TGCAGTGCTAGCAACCGGGACCAGGCACTTTTAGGTGGCTACACCTTC.

This clone was observed a single time. J is TRBJ1-5 and V is TRBV2; tentative D call: TRBD1 (5 bases). The CDR3 runs to 13 residues. V was cut by 6 bases and J by 11 bases, with 17 bases left in between. Per germline, CDR1 SNHLY and CDR2 FYNNEI. Here the CDR3 reads CASRVGAPGTQHF. Written as DNA, the CDR3 is TGTGCCAGCAGAGTAGGGGCCCCAGGGACCCAGCATTTT.

V and J are TRBV7-2 and TRBJ2-7; perhaps TRBD2 as D (6 bases). The CDR3 has 13 amino acids. The germline V gene has CDR1 SGHTA and CDR2 FQGNSA. Between the trimmed V and J ends, which lost 5 bases and 4 bases, there was a span of 12 bases. The CDR3 loop is CASSQTGGYEQYF. The CDR3 DNA sequence: TGTGCCAGCAGCCAGACCGGGGGATACGAGCAGTACTTC. The full variable domain, its missing parts supplied by reference TRBV7-2 and TRBJ2-7, is GAGVSQSPSNKVTEKGKDVELRCDPISGHTALYWYRQSLGQGLEFLIYFQGNSAPDKSGLPSDRFSAERTGGSVSTLTIQRTQQEDSAVYLCASSQTGGYEQYFGPGTRLTVT.

This clone was seen only a few times. One end of the junction fails to match germline, which may point to a read error. The rearrangement joins TRBV6-1 to TRBJ2-7; D remains ambiguous. CDR1 and CDR2 (germline): MNHNS, SASEGT. There are 13 residues in the CDR3. The CDR3 loop reads CATLPTGSYEHYF. CDR3 nucleotide sequence: TGTGCCACACTGCCGACCGGTTCCTACGAGCATTACTTC.

As regards this clone: It may be a read error: a sequence one base away is much more abundant. J is TRBJ2-1 and V is TRBV20-1; 7 bases are shared with TRBD2. CDR1 is DFQATT and CDR2 is SNEGSKA in the germline V gene (reference sequence). Trimming took 5 bases from V and 8 from J; bases not matched to a gene: 12. CDR3 size: 14 residues. The CDR3 DNA is TGCAGTGCTTGTGACGGGCGGGAGTTTTATGAGCAGTTCTTC. Protein: CSACDGREFYEQFF.

The sample holds many counts of this clone. This sequence joins TRBV30 and TRBJ2-7, with TRBD2 identical over 12 bases. This CDR3 has 18 amino acids. Germline V gene lookup returns CDR1 GTSNPN and CDR2 SVGIG (reference sequence). With 0 bases clipped from V and 4 bases from J, the junction kept 13 bases outside the gene matches. CDR3 in DNA: TGTGCCTGGAGTGTTCTTCGGACTAGCGGGAAGACCCGTTACGAGCAGTACTTC. It codes for CAWSVLRTSGKTRYEQYF. Using reference TRBV30 and TRBJ2-7 for the parts outside the CDR3, the full variable domain is SQTIHQWPATLVQPVGSPLSLECTVEGTSNPNLYWYRQAAGRGLQLLFYSVGIGQISSEVPQNLSASRPQDRQFILSSKKLLLSDSGFYLCAWSVLRTSGKTRYEQYFGPGTRLTVT.

The chain is built from TRBV7-6 and TRBJ1-2; 8 bases line up with TRBD1. J gave up 2 bases and V 1 base, and 9 bases lay outside the gene matches. The CDR3 covers 17 residues. Germline V gives CDR1 SGHVS, CDR2 FNYEAQ. The CDR3, as DNA: TGTGCCAGCAGCTTAGTTGGAACAGGGACAGGAAACTATGGCTACACCTTC. It yields the protein CASSLVGTGTGNYGYTF.

This clone was counted many times. The chain has TRBV20-1 and TRBJ2-7; either TRBD1 or TRBD2 may fit D (5 bases each). This CDR3 contains 15 residues. CDR1 is DFQATT, CDR2 SNEGSKA, per germline (reference sequence). The V end lost 1 base, the J end lost 2 bases, and 15 bases lay between the germline ends. The CDR3 is CSARASGTAAYEQYF. The CDR3 nucleotides are TGCAGTGCTAGAGCCTCCGGGACGGCGGCCTACGAGCAGTACTTC.

This clone came up many times. This rearrangement joins TRBV2 to TRBJ2-7, with 8 positions matching TRBD1. CDR1 and CDR2 from the germline V gene are SNHLY and FYNNEI. This CDR3 spans 15 amino acids. With 3 bases clipped from V and 1 base from J, the junction kept 5 bases outside the gene matches. The CDR3 sequence is CASSEVGQESYEQYF. The CDR3 DNA reads as TGTGCCAGCAGTGAGGTGGGACAGGAATCCTACGAGCAGTACTTC.

This clone was detected ten times or more. The chain joins TRBV5-1 to TRBJ2-2; 8 bases match TRBD2. Germline V lookup: CDR1 SGHRS, CDR2 YFSETQ. The CDR3 runs to 14 residues. The junction had 6 bases not matched to a gene; V was cut back by 7 bases and J by 4 bases. The CDR3 is CASAPTSGTGELFF. Here the CDR3 DNA reads TGCGCCAGCGCCCCTACTAGCGGCACCGGGGAGCTGTTTTTT.

Many counts were recorded for this clone. The chain couples TRBV20-1 to TRBJ2-7; D uncertain. This CDR3 spans 13 amino acids. V was clipped by 3 bases and J by 2 bases, with 11 bases between them. Germline CDR1 DFQATT, CDR2 SNEGSKA (reference sequence). The CDR3 DNA sequence: TGCAGTGCTAGGACGGGCGGTACCTACGAGCAGTACTTC. Amino acids: CSARTGGTYEQYF.